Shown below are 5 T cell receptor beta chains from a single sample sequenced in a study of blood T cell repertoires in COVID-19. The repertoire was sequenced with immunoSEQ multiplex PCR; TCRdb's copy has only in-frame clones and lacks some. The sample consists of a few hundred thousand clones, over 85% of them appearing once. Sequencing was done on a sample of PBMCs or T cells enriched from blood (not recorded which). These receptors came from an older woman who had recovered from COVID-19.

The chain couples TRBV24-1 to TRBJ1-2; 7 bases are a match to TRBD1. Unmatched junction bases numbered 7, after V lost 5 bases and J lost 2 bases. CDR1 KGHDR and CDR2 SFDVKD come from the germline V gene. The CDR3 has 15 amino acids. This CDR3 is CATSGGQQGNYGYTF. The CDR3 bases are TGTGCCACCAGTGGGGGGCAACAGGGGAACTATGGCTACACCTTC.

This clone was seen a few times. In DNA, the CDR3 is TGTGCCTGGAGTGTACTAAGTATAGGGGTAAACATTCAGTACTTC. It yields the protein CAWSVLSIGVNIQYF. This chain links TRBV30 with TRBJ2-4; D perhaps matches TRBD1 (5 bases). In germline, CDR1 is GTSNPN, CDR2 SVGIG (reference sequence). V shed 0 bases and J shed 6 bases, with 15 bases lying between them. The CDR3 runs 15 residues.

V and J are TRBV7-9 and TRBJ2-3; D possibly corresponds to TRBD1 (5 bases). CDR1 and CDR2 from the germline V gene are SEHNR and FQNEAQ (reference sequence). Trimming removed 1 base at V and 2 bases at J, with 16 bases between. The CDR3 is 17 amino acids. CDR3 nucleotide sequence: TGTGCCAGCAGCTTAGGGGGCGCCGGCCCAATCACAGATACGCAGTATTTT. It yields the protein CASSLGGAGPITDTQYF.

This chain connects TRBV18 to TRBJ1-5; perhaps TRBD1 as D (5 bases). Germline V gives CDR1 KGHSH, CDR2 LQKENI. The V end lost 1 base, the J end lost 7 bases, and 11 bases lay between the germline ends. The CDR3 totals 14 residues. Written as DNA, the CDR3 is TGTGCCAGCTCACCACGGGGGGAGGAACAGCCCCAGCATTTT. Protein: CASSPRGEEQPQHF.

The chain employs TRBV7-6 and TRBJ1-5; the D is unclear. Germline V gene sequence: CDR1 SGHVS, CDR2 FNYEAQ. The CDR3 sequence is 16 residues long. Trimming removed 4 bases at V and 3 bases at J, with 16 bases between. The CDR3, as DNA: TGTGCCAGCAGCTCCTCTAGCGGGGTTAACAATCAGCCCCAGCATTTT. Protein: CASSSSSGVNNQPQHF.